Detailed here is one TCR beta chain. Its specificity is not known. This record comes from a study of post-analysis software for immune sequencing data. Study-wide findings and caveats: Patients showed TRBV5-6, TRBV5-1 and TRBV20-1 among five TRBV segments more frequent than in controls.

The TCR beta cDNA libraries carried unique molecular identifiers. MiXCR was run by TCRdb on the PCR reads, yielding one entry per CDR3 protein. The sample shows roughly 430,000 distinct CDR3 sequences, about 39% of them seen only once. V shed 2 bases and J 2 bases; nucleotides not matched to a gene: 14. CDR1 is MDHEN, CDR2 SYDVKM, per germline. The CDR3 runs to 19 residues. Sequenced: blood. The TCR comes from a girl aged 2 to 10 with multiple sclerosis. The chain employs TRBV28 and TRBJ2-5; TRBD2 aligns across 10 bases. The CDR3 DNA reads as TGTGCCAGCAGTTTAGGGGCACTAGCGGGACACTACATTCAAGAGACCCAGTACTTC. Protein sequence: CASSLGALAGHYIQETQYF.